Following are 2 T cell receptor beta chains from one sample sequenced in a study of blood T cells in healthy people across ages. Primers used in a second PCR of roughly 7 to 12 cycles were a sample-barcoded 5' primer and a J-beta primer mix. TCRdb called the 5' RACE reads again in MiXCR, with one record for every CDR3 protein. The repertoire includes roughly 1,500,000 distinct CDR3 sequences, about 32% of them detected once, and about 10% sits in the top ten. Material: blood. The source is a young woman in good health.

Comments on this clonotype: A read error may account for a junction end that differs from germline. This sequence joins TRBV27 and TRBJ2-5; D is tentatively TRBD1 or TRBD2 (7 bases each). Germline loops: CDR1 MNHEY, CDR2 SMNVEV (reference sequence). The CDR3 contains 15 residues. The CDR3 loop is CASRLWAGGEETQYF. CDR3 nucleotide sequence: TGTGCCAGCAGGTTATGGGCAGGGGGGGAAGAGACCCAGTACTTC.

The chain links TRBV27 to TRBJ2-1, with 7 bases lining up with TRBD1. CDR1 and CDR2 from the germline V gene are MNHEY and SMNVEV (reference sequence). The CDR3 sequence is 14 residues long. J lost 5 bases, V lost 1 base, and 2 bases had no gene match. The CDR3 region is CASSLYRGHNEQFF. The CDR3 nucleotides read TGTGCCAGCAGTTTATACAGGGGTCACAATGAGCAGTTCTTC.